The 23 T cell receptor beta chains below were found in one sample sequenced in a study of identical twins. TCRdb re-called the 5' RACE reads through MiXCR, storing one row per CDR3 protein. The sample yields approximately 500,000 distinct CDR3 sequences, around 24% seen once. This same sample was also part of a study on T cells expressing NK-cell markers.

Source material: CD4+ T cells sorted from blood. The source is a young woman in good health.

This clonotype was seen a few times. The gene calls are TRBV29-1 and TRBJ2-5; D is ambiguous. The germline gives CDR1 SQVTM, CDR2 ANQGSEA. The ends were cut back, 4 bases at V and 4 bases at J, with 13 bases in the middle. The CDR3 runs to 13 residues. DNA for the CDR3: TGCAGCGTTGGTCCGCGCCAGGTAGAGACCCAGTACTTC. Amino acid sequence: CSVGPRQVETQYF.

The chain combines TRBV6-1 with TRBJ2-7; D remains ambiguous. This CDR3 comprises 11 residues. Trimming shortened V by 0 bases and J by 11 bases, and 8 bases separated the two germline ends. Germline assignment: CDR1 MNHNS and CDR2 SASEGT. The CDR3: CASSEATKEYF. The DNA of the CDR3 is TGTGCCAGCAGTGAAGCAACAAAGGAGTACTTC.

The table lists this clonotype with a few counts. The V call is TRBV7-2, the J call TRBJ2-4; no reliable D call. Trimming took off 1 base at V and 3 bases at J, with 4 bases between the two ends. Looked up from germline, CDR1 is SGHTA and CDR2 is FQGNSA. The CDR3 runs 13 residues. In DNA form, the CDR3 reads TGTGCCAGCAGCTTAGTCGGCAAAAACATTCAGTACTTC. Translation: CASSLVGKNIQYF. Full variable domain (rest looked up from reference TRBV7-2 and TRBJ2-4): GAGVSQSPSNKVTEKGKDVELRCDPISGHTALYWYRQSLGQGLEFLIYFQGNSAPDKSGLPSDRFSAERTGGSVSTLTIQRTQQEDSAVYLCASSLVGKNIQYFGAGTRLSVL.

V usage is TRBV7-2 and J usage is TRBJ1-6, with D uncertain. The CDR3 runs 15 residues. Germline V gives CDR1 SGHTA, CDR2 FQGNSA. V gave up 2 bases and J gave up 6 bases, with 11 bases separating them. The CDR3 sequence: CASSLNSAPNSPLHF. CDR3 DNA: TGTGCCAGCAGCTTAAATAGCGCTCCTAATTCACCCCTCCACTTT. Complete variable domain (other parts from reference TRBV7-2 and TRBJ1-6): GAGVSQSPSNKVTEKGKDVELRCDPISGHTALYWYRQSLGQGLEFLIYFQGNSAPDKSGLPSDRFSAERTGGSVSTLTIQRTQQEDSAVYLCASSLNSAPNSPLHFGNGTRLTVT.

The rearrangement links TRBV12-3 or TRBV12-4 to TRBJ1-4; unclear D gene. With 6 bases removed from V and 7 bases from J, the gap between germline ends came to 9 bases. The CDR3 sequence is 12 residues long. CDR3 bases: TGTGCCAGCAGCACTCACCGTGAAAAACTGTTTTTT. Encoded protein: CASSTHREKLFF.

The J gene is TRBJ2-6, the V gene TRBV12-5, with D possibly TRBD1 on 5 matching bases. Trimming left V 6 bases short and J 4 bases short, with 10 bases between. This CDR3 spans 14 amino acids. Germline V gene sequence: CDR1 LGHNT, CDR2 FRNRAP. The chain's CDR3 is CASGVSGGANVLTF. DNA of the CDR3: TGTGCTAGTGGGGTGTCAGGGGGGGCCAACGTCCTGACTTTC.

The chain couples TRBV7-9 to TRBJ2-1, with a weak D call TRBD2 (5 bases). This CDR3 is built from 14 residues. CDR1 and CDR2 from the germline V gene are SEHNR and FQNEAQ (reference sequence). Trimming shortened V by 7 bases and J by 7 bases, and 17 bases separated the two germline ends. The DNA of the CDR3 is TGTGCCAGCATCGTTTTCACTAGTGTTAATGAGCAGTTCTTC. Its translation is CASIVFTSVNEQFF.

The table lists this clonotype with a few counts. The genes are TRBV5-1 and TRBJ2-7; D gene unclear. This CDR3 contains 14 residues. Germline CDR1 reads SGHRS; CDR2 reads YFSETQ. V lost 1 base and J lost 2, with 10 bases in between. In DNA, the CDR3 is TGCGCCAGCAGCTTGTCTTTCAGGACCTACGAGCAGTACTTC. This gives the protein CASSLSFRTYEQYF.

The chain couples TRBV5-1 to TRBJ2-5, with 7 bases lining up with TRBD1. This CDR3 spans 14 amino acids. V trimming: 1 base; J trimming: 5 bases; junction bases outside the gene matches: 5. Germline lookup yields CDR1 SGHRS and CDR2 YFSETQ. The CDR3 region is CASSLNSRGETQYF. The CDR3 DNA reads TGCGCCAGCAGCTTGAATAGCAGGGGGGAGACCCAGTACTTC.

This clonotype was recorded a few times. The J gene is TRBJ2-1, the V gene TRBV6-1; 7 bases fit TRBD1. CDR3 length equals 13 residues. J was trimmed by 3 bases and V by 8 bases; bases with no gene match: 4. From germline, CDR1 is MNHNS and CDR2 SASEGT. This CDR3 reads CASGQVFYNEQFF. The CDR3 nucleotides are TGTGCCAGCGGACAGGTGTTCTACAATGAGCAGTTCTTC.

This clonotype was observed a handful of times. The chain employs TRBV6-2 or TRBV6-3 and TRBJ2-1; 9 bases align to TRBD2. The V gene's germline CDR1 is MNHEY and CDR2 SVGEGT. This CDR3 contains 15 residues. J gave up 5 bases and V 4 bases, and 6 bases lay outside the gene matches. The CDR3 sequence is CASSSWREGHNEQFF. The CDR3 nucleotides read TGTGCCAGCAGTTCGTGGCGGGAGGGACACAATGAGCAGTTCTTC.

The chain recombines TRBV20-1 with TRBJ2-7; maybe TRBD2 (5 bases). Deletions cut 6 bases from V and 0 bases from J, with 9 bases between. Germline values: CDR1 DFQATT, CDR2 SNEGSKA (reference sequence). The CDR3 spans 12 residues. CDR3 DNA: TGCAGTGCGGAAAGCGGCTCCTACGAGCAGTACTTC. Amino acid sequence: CSAESGSYEQYF.

The gene calls are TRBV5-8 and TRBJ2-3, with D possibly matching TRBD2 (6 bases). Trimming left V 6 bases short and J 4 bases short, with 21 bases between. Germline CDR1 reads SGHTS; CDR2 reads YDEGEE. The CDR3 totals 16 residues. CDR3 DNA: TGTGCCAGCATCCGGGGGATTGGCTCGGGGGCAGATACGCAGTATTTT. The encoded protein is CASIRGIGSGADTQYF.

The chain couples TRBV5-4 to TRBJ2-1, with D possibly TRBD1 on 6 matching bases. This CDR3 contains 14 residues. Trimming took off 6 bases at V and 2 bases at J, with 12 bases between the two ends. Germline V CDR1 and CDR2: SGHNT, YYREEE (reference sequence). This CDR3 reads CASTSDRAYNEQFF. The CDR3 coding sequence is TGTGCCAGCACCTCGGACAGAGCCTACAATGAGCAGTTCTTC.

This clonotype was counted between two and nine times. The CDR3 coding sequence is TGCGCCAGTCTAGCGGTTCCTAGCACAGATACGCAGTATTTT. Protein product: CASLAVPSTDTQYF. The genes are TRBV5-1 and TRBJ2-3; 7 nucleotides line up with TRBD2. V shed 8 bases, J shed 0 bases, and the junction held 6 bases outside the gene matches. Germline CDR1 SGHRS, CDR2 YFSETQ. The CDR3 covers 14 residues.

The chain joins TRBV12-3 or TRBV12-4 to TRBJ2-7; 13 bases fit TRBD2. CDR3 length equals 17 residues. The V and J ends lost 5 bases and 2 bases, in that order; junction bases with no gene match: 9. The CDR3 DNA reads TGTGCCAGCAGTCCGTTAGGACTAGCGGGAGTCCCCTACGAGCAGTACTTC. It is translated as CASSPLGLAGVPYEQYF.

The V gene is TRBV7-2, the J gene TRBJ2-3; 10 bases align to TRBD2. CDR3 length: 17 residues. In germline, CDR1 is SGHTA, CDR2 FQGNSA. Unmatched junction bases numbered 13, after V lost 5 bases and J lost 5 bases. This chain's CDR3 is CASSLPTSGMTKDTQYF. The CDR3 DNA is TGTGCCAGCAGCCTACCTACTAGCGGGATGACCAAAGATACGCAGTATTTT.

The CDR3: CSAWTGPNIQYF. The CDR3 nucleotides are TGCAGCGCGTGGACAGGGCCGAACATTCAGTACTTC. This rearrangement joins TRBV29-1 to TRBJ2-4, with 8 bases identical to TRBD1. The CDR3 runs 12 residues. Germline trimming cut 7 bases from V and 7 bases from J; bases unmatched to any gene: 6. Germline CDR1 SQVTM, CDR2 ANQGSEA.

The chain recombines TRBV20-1 with TRBJ2-7; 13 bases are a match to TRBD2. Germline values: CDR1 DFQATT, CDR2 SNEGSKA (reference sequence). The J segment lost 2 bases and the V segment lost 6 bases, leaving 4 bases of the junction unmatched. This CDR3 has 14 residues. For the CDR3, the DNA is TGCAGTGCAACCGGGACTAGCGGGACCTACGAGCAGTACTTC. Translated, it gives CSATGTSGTYEQYF.

This clonotype was found a few times. The chain employs TRBV5-1 and TRBJ2-1; the D gene could be TRBD1 or TRBD2 (6 bases each). The CDR3 sequence is 13 residues long. The germline V gene encodes CDR1 SGHRS and CDR2 YFSETQ. Trimming stripped 4 bases from V and 8 bases from J, with 13 bases between. As DNA, the CDR3 is TGCGCCAGCAGCCCCGGAAGGGGGGATGAGCAGTTCTTC. It codes for CASSPGRGDEQFF.

This clonotype was seen only a few times. This chain links TRBV12-3 or TRBV12-4 with TRBJ2-1, with 13 bases that match TRBD2. J lost 9 bases, V lost 7 bases, and 6 bases had no gene match. CDR3 length: 14 residues. CDR3 bases: TGTGCCAGCAAACCGGGACTAGCGGGACTTGAGCAGTTCTTC. Translating it yields CASKPGLAGLEQFF.

This clonotype has a handful of counts. J is TRBJ1-1 and V is TRBV29-1, with D uncertain. There are 13 residues in the CDR3. CDR1 is SQVTM and CDR2 is ANQGSEA in the germline V gene. V lost 8 bases to trimming and J lost 2 bases, with 15 bases between them. CDR3 in amino acids: CSHLRGLNTEAFF. The CDR3 DNA is TGCAGCCACTTACGTGGGCTAAACACTGAAGCTTTCTTT.

The V gene is TRBV29-1, the J gene TRBJ2-1; 9 positions agree with TRBD2. After removal of 4 bases from V and 8 bases from J, the junction contained 6 bases not matched to a gene. The CDR3 runs to 13 residues. Germline V CDR1 and CDR2: SQVTM, ANQGSEA. The CDR3 coding sequence is TGCAGCGTTGTGGCTAGCGGGAAAGATGAGCAGTTCTTC. This sequence encodes CSVVASGKDEQFF.